Below are 17 T cell receptor beta chains sequenced from a single sample in a study of T cells after yellow fever vaccination. In TCRdb, the 5' RACE reads were re-called with MiXCR into one record per CDR3 protein. The profile shows approximately 250,000 distinct CDR3 sequences, about 5.2% of them singletons. Sequencing was performed on CD4+ T cells sorted from PBMCs, taken on the day of the yellow fever booster vaccination. These receptors all stem from a man between 18 and 29 years old who received the YFV17D yellow fever vaccine.

A remark on this clonotype: Germline is not matched at one junction end, which may reflect a read error. The chain couples TRBV9 to TRBJ2-3, with a possible D match to TRBD2 (6 bases). The CDR3 length is 17 residues. CDR1 is SGDLS and CDR2 is YYNGEE in the germline V gene. The CDR3 DNA follows: TGTGCCAGCAGCGTCTCCGGTGGCCTCGGGGGAACAGTTACGCAGTATTTT. This translates into CASSVSGGLGGTVTQYF. Drawing the rest from reference TRBV9 and TRBJ2-3, the complete variable domain is DSGVTQTPKHLITATGQRVTLRCSPRSGDLSVYWYQQSLDQGLQFLIQYYNGEERAKGNILERFSAQQFPDLHSELNLSSLELGDSALYFCASSVSGGLGGTVTQYFGPGTRLTVL.

This clonotype was counted a few times. The chain carries TRBV4-3 and TRBJ1-4; maybe TRBD1 (5 bases). The CDR3 sequence is 16 residues long. V was pared by 2 bases and J by 7 bases, with 17 bases between. Germline CDR1 is LGHNA and CDR2 is YSLEER. CDR3 nucleotides: TGCGCCAGCAGCCAAAGAAGGGACTTCGGGCCTGAAAAACTGTTTTTT. Translated, it gives CASSQRRDFGPEKLFF.

This clonotype was detected a few times. The genes are TRBV3-1 and TRBJ2-3; TRBD2 aligns across 11 bases. Germline-derived CDR1 and CDR2 are LGHDT and YNNKEL (reference sequence). The junction had 5 bases not matched to a gene; V was cut back by 4 bases and J by 2 bases. CDR3 size: 16 residues. The CDR3 protein is CASSLLAGAITDTQYF. CDR3 sequence (DNA): TGTGCCAGCAGCCTACTAGCGGGGGCTATCACAGATACGCAGTATTTT.

V is TRBV2 and J is TRBJ1-2, with D hard to call. Germline CDR1 SNHLY, CDR2 FYNNEI. Trimming took off 6 bases at V and 0 bases at J, with 20 bases between the two ends. This CDR3 has 17 residues. The CDR3 spells CASRDRLIHGANYGYTF. The CDR3 DNA reads as TGTGCCAGCAGGGATAGACTCATACACGGAGCTAACTATGGCTACACCTTC.

This clonotype was counted a few times. The J gene is TRBJ2-1, the V gene TRBV10-3; D is unresolved. Germline loops: CDR1 ENHRY, CDR2 SYGVKD. The CDR3 runs to 12 residues. The V gene lost 6 bases and the J gene lost 8 bases, with 11 bases spanning the gap. The CDR3 region is CAIRRKTDEQFF. CDR3 bases: TGTGCCATCAGAAGAAAAACGGATGAGCAGTTCTTC.

This clonotype was seen repeatedly, ten times or more. The chain combines TRBV28 with TRBJ2-7; D call uncertain. The germline V gene encodes CDR1 MDHEN and CDR2 SYDVKM. V lost 3 bases and J lost 8, with 17 bases in between. This CDR3 is built from 14 residues. CDR3 bases: TGTGCCAGCAGTTTGGCGGCAGGATTGTCCAAGCAGTACGTC. Protein product: CASSLAAGLSKQYV.

The rearrangement joins TRBV5-1 to TRBJ2-5; either TRBD1 or TRBD2 may supply D (5 bases each). The germline V gene has CDR1 SGHRS and CDR2 YFSETQ. The ends were cut back, 1 base at V and 1 base at J, with 11 bases in the middle. The length of the CDR3 is 15 residues. CDR3 nucleotides: TGCGCCAGCAGCTTGAGAATGGGGACCCAAGAGACCCAGTACTTC. It codes for CASSLRMGTQETQYF. Full variable domain (missing parts from reference TRBV5-1 and TRBJ2-5): KAGVTQTPRYLIKTRGQQVTLSCSPISGHRSVSWYQQTPGQGLQFLFEYFSETQRNKGNFPGRFSGRQFSNSRSEMNVSTLELGDSALYLCASSLRMGTQETQYFGPGTRLLVL.

This clonotype has at least ten counts. The genes are TRBV5-5 and TRBJ2-3; no definite D call. Germline CDR1 is SGHKS and CDR2 is YYEKEE (reference sequence). There are 16 residues in the CDR3. Between the trimmed V and J ends, which lost 0 bases and 3 bases, there was a span of 14 bases. This CDR3 reads CASSLEVYAVTDTQYF. In nucleotides, the CDR3 is TGTGCCAGCAGCTTGGAAGTCTACGCGGTTACAGATACGCAGTATTTT.

This clonotype was observed a few times. V is TRBV3-1 and J is TRBJ1-5; 7 positions agree with TRBD1. CDR1 and CDR2 from the germline V gene are LGHDT and YNNKEL (reference sequence). The CDR3 loop spans 14 amino acids. V lost 5 bases to trimming and J lost 6 bases; unmatched junction nucleotides: 7. CDR3 nucleotides: TGTGCCAGCAGCTATCGACAGGGAGGTCAGCCCCAGCATTTT. Translating gives CASSYRQGGQPQHF.

In its sample, this clonotype was seen many times. V gene TRBV7-9 combines with J gene TRBJ2-5, with D possibly matching TRBD1 (5 bases). V dropped 2 bases and J dropped 2 bases, with 12 bases sitting between them. CDR3 length: 15 residues. Germline values: CDR1 SEHNR, CDR2 FQNEAQ (reference sequence). For the CDR3, the DNA is TGTGCCAGCAGCTTAAGTGGCAGGGTACAAGAGACCCAGTACTTC. Translating gives CASSLSGRVQETQYF.

This chain uses TRBV7-2 with TRBJ2-3, with a weak D call TRBD2 (6 bases). V dropped 2 bases and J dropped 0 bases, with 9 bases sitting between them. In germline, CDR1 is SGHTA, CDR2 FQGNSA. The CDR3 covers 15 residues. This CDR3 is CASSLFGTSTDTQYF. CDR3 nucleotides: TGTGCCAGCAGCTTATTTGGGACTAGCACAGATACGCAGTATTTT.

This clonotype was counted many times. This chain uses TRBV5-1 with TRBJ2-1; 11 nucleotides line up with TRBD2. V was pared by 4 bases and J by 5 bases, with 11 bases of the junction left unmatched. The CDR3 sequence is 17 residues long. In germline, CDR1 is SGHRS, CDR2 YFSETQ. The CDR3 DNA reads as TGCGCCAGCAGCCTGGCCCGTCTAGCGGGGGGCCACAATGAGCAGTTCTTC. Its protein product is CASSLARLAGGHNEQFF.

The sample holds many counts of this clonotype. The chain carries TRBV7-8 and TRBJ2-2, with 8 bases aligning to TRBD1. Germline trimming cut 5 bases from V and 7 bases from J; bases unmatched to any gene: 9. The CDR3 is made up of 15 amino acids. The germline V gene encodes CDR1 SGHVS and CDR2 FQNEAQ. The CDR3 is CASSPDRVPVGELFF. Written as DNA, the CDR3 is TGTGCCAGCAGCCCGGACAGGGTCCCGGTCGGGGAGCTGTTTTTT.

This clonotype was observed many times. The rearrangement joins TRBV3-1 to TRBJ2-7, with 12 bases lining up with TRBD2. V shed 5 bases, J shed 4 bases, and the junction held 3 bases outside the gene matches. The CDR3 has 14 residues. Germline CDR1 LGHDT, CDR2 YNNKEL (reference sequence). The CDR3, as DNA: TGTGCCAGCAGCTTCGGGACTAGCGGGTACGAGCAGTACGTC. Amino acid sequence: CASSFGTSGYEQYV.

This clonotype was recorded many times. This chain joins TRBV6-5 and TRBJ1-6, with a weak D call TRBD1 (6 bases). V was shortened by 7 bases and J by 10 bases, with 23 bases between the two germline ends. This CDR3 region has 16 residues. Germline V gives CDR1 MNHEY, CDR2 SVGAGI. The DNA of the CDR3 is TGTGCCAGCACCCCCGCCGGGACCTGGGGACAATCACCCCTCCACTTT. It translates to CASTPAGTWGQSPLHF.

This clonotype has just a few counts. The rearrangement uses TRBV30 and TRBJ2-3; 11 bases are shared with TRBD2. After removal of 3 bases from V and 5 bases from J, the junction contained 4 bases not matched to a gene. Germline V gene sequence: CDR1 GTSNPN, CDR2 SVGIG (reference sequence). The CDR3 totals 14 residues. CDR3 in amino acids: CAWSGTSGGDTQYF. The CDR3 region has the DNA TGTGCCTGGAGCGGGACTAGCGGAGGAGATACGCAGTATTTT.

This clonotype was seen repeatedly, ten times or more. V is TRBV5-5 and J is TRBJ2-7, with D possibly matching TRBD2 (6 bases). The V gene lost 5 bases and the J gene lost 2 bases, with 14 bases spanning the gap. Germline-derived CDR1 and CDR2 are SGHKS and YYEKEE (reference sequence). The CDR3 loop spans 14 amino acids. The CDR3 region has the DNA TGTGCCAGCAGGAGAGAAGGCGGGGCCTACGAGCAGTACGTC. This encodes CASRREGGAYEQYV.